This T cell receptor (beta chain) was identified in a study of blood T cell repertoires in COVID-19 (dated by TCRdb to 2018 to 2020). In the study overall: The collaborator samples originated in the United States, Italy and Spain and spanned the acute and convalescent phases of COVID-19. The prospective study material was composed of cDNA or gDNA derived from T cells, B-cell-depleted T cells, or PBMCs. Deeply sampled blood TCRbeta repertoires from subjects exposed to, actively infected with, or recovered from COVID-19 were included in the dataset. The repertoires were released in a freely available public database intended as a resource for research on the immune response to SARS-CoV-2. Samples were obtained from the ongoing ImmuneRACE study (first 160 participants) and from 1,200 or so subjects provided by 6 global collaborators. Nearly every sample came with metadata listing a de-identified subject ID, COVID-19 status, age in years and sex. HLA class I and class II types, where available, came from metadata supplied by the sample provider rather than from assay-based typing.

Whole blood was collected in K2EDTA tubes by collaborating institutions according to the institutions' own protocols. Collaborator samples were shipped for TCRbeta analysis as frozen whole blood, isolated PBMCs, or DNA extracted from either sample type. With regard to this clone: It lacks a known antigen. Nothing much larger sits one base from this clone, and base qualities are not available.

Ends trimmed: V by 4 bases, J by 4 bases; bases unmatched to a gene: 7. From the cysteine up to the phenylalanine, the CDR3 has a length of 14 residues. Of all the DNA, just the CDR3 is kept, 42 bases in frame from base 1. Sequences SGHDT (CDR1) and YYEEEE (CDR2) are obtained from the germline V gene. What the study reported, not specific to this receptor: How much clinical and demographic metadata was included differed by source and by participant, and the metadata was provided uncurated.

TCRbeta CDR3 regions were amplified from genomic DNA using the immunoSEQ Assay, a bias-controlled multiplex PCR. As for the authors' bioinformatics: The number of nucleated cells in each sample was estimated from the amplification of reference gene primers within the assay. To quantify the absolute abundance of each unique TCRbeta CDR3 rearrangement, sequence reads were collapsed and filtered. For each sample, productive Simpson clonality was calculated by taking the square root of Simpson's diversity index across productive rearrangements. TCRdb re-hosts the immuneACCESS table, in-frame sequences only. Its copies lack some clones; in the studies checked, an unresolved V gene accounts for under half of them, and the cause for the rest is not known. V and J calls and clone size are those listed in that table; D and trimming were worked out from the DNA. Counted in this sample were about 200,000 clones; around nine tenths of them appeared once. The ten largest clones represent 1.5% to 2% of the sample.

The sequencing input was peripheral blood. The receptor was isolated from a man between 18 and 29 years old with active or convalescent COVID-19. The V and J genes are TRBV5-6 and TRBJ1-2, with 7 bases aligning to TRBD1. CDR3 loop: CASSPTDRSYGYTF. Read as DNA, the sequence is TGTGCCAGCAGCCCAACGGACAGGAGCTATGGCTACACCTTC. This CDR3, with the reference TRBV5-6 and TRBJ1-2 proteins standing in past its ends, gives the full variable domain DAGVTQSPTHLIKTRGQQVTLRCSPKSGHDTVSWYQQALGQGPQFIFQYYEEEERQRGNFPDRFSGHQFPNYSSELNVNALLLGDSALYLCASSPTDRSYGYTFGSGTRLTVV.